What follows is one TCR beta chain and its context. Its antigen is unknown. With 60 Vbeta and 13 Jbeta primers, the PCR was carried out. Using immunoSEQ multiplex PCR, the repertoire was profiled, and TCRdb retains in-frame clones only, with some absent. Here the sample spans about 100,000 clones, 80% being singletons. These donors, healthy bone marrow donors, were studied. The record originates from a study of cytomegalovirus exposure and HLA in healthy donors. After removal of 1 base from V and 6 bases from J, the junction contained 9 bases not matched to a gene. The germline V gene has CDR1 MGHRA and CDR2 YSYEKL. The CDR3 sequence is 15 residues long. Study-level points and caveats: Owing to their indistinguishability, certain V segments, notably TRBV6-2 and TRBV6-3, were excluded.

This chain links TRBV4-1 with TRBJ2-7; 7 bases are a match to TRBD2. The TCR was taken from a man aged 30 to 39 in good health and CMV-seronegative. The sample taken for sequencing was PBMCs. The CDR3 region has the DNA TGCGCCAGCAGCCAAGCGGGGGGAGGGAGGGGCGAGCAGTACTTC. Its translation: CASSQAGGGRGEQYF.